This note documents a single T cell receptor beta chain sequence. Original processing notes: For nucleated cells, counts were estimated from reference gene primer amplification. Some clones are missing from TCRdb's copy, which holds only in-frame ones; the method was immunoSEQ multiplex PCR. The V and J calls and the clone size are those of that table, but D and trimming were determined from the DNA. The sample lists tens of thousands of clones; approximately 88% were seen once. The data stem from a study of blood T cell repertoires in COVID-19. Background on the study: The United States, Italy and Spain supplied acute and convalescent COVID-19 samples. T cells, B-cell-depleted T cells, or PBMCs provided the cDNA or gDNA that served as material.

Germline V gene data show CDR1 as MDHEN and CDR2 as SYDVKM. V dropped 7 bases and J dropped 6 bases, with 16 bases sitting between them. The CDR3 covers 14 residues. The sequence was obtained from a human donor in a cohort sampled during active COVID-19. The source material was peripheral blood. The chain couples TRBV28 to TRBJ1-5, with D perhaps TRBD1 (6 bases). CDR3 loop: CASTQAQGGQPQHF. For the CDR3, the DNA is TGTGCCAGCACCCAGGCACAGGGCGGTCAGCCCCAGCATTTT.